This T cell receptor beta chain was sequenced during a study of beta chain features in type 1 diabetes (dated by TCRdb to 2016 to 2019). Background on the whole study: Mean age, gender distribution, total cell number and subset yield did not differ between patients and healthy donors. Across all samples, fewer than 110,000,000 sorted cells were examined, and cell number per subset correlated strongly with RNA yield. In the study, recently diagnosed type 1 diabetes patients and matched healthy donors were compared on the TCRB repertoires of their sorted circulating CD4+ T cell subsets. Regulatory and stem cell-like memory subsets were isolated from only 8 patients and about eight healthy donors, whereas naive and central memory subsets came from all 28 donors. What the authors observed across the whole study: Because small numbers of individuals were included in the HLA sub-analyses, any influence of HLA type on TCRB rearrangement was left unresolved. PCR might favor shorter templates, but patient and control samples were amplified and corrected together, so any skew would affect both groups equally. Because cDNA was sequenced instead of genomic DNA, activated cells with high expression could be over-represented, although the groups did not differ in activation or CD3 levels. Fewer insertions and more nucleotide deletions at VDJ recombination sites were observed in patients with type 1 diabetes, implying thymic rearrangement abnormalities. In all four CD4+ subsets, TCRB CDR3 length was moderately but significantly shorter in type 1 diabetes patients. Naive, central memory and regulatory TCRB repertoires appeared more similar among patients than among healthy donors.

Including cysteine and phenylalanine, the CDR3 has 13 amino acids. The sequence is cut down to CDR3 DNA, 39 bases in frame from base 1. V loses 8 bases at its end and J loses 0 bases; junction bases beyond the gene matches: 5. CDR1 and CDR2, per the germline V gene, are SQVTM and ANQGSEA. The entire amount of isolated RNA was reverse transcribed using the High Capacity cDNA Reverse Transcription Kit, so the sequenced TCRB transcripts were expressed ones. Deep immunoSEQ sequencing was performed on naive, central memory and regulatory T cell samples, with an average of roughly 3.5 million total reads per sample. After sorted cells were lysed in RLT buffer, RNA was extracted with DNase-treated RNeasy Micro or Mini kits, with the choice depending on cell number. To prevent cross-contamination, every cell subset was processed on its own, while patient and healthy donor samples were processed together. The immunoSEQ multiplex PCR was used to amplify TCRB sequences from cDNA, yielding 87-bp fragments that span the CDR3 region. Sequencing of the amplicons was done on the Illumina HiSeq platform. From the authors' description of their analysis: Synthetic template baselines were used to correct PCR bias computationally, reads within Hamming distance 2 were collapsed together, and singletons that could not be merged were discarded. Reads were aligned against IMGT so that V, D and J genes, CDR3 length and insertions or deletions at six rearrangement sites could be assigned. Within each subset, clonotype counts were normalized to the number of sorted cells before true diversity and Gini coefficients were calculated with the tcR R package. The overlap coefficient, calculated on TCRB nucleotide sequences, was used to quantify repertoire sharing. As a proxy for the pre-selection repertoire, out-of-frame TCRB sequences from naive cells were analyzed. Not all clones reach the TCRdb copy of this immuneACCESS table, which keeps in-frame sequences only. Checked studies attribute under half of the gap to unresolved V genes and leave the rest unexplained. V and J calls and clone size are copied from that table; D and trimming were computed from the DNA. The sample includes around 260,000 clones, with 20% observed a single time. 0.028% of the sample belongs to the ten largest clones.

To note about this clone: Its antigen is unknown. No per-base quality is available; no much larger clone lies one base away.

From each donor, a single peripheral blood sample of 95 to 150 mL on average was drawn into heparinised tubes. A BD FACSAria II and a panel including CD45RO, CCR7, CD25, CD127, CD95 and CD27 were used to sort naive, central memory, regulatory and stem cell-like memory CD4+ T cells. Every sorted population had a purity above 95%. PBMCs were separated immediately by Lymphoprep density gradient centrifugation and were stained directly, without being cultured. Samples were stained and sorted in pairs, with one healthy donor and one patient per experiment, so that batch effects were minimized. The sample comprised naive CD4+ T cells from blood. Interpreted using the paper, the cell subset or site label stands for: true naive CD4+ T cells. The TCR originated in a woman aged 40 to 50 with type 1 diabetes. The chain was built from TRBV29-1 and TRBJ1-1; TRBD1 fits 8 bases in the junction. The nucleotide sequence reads TGCAGCATTCGGACAGGGATGAACACTGAAGCTTTCTTT. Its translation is CSIRTGMNTEAFF. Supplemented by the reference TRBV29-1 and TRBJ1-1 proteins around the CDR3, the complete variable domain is SAVISQKPSRDICQRGTSLTIQCQVDSQVTMMFWYRQQPGQSLTLIATANQGSEATYESGFVIDKFPISRPNLTFSTLTVSNMSPEDSSIYLCSIRTGMNTEAFFGQGTRLTVV.